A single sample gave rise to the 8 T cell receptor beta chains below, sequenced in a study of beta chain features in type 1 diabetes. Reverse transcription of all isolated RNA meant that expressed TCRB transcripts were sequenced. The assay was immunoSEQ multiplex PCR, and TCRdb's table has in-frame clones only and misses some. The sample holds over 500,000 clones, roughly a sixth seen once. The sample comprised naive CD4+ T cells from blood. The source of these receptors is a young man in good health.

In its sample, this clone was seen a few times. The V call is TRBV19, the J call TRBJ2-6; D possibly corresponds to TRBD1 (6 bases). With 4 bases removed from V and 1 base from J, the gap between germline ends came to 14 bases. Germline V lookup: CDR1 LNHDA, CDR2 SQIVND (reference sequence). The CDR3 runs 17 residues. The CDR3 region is CASSTLTGRSGANVLTF. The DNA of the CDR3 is TGTGCCAGTAGTACCCTTACAGGGCGGTCTGGGGCCAACGTCCTGACTTTC.

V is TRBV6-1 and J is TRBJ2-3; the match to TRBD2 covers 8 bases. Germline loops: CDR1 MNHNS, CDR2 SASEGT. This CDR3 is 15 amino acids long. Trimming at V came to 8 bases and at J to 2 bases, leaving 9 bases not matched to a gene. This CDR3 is CASAKRELATDTQYF. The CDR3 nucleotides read TGTGCCAGCGCGAAGCGGGAGTTAGCCACAGATACGCAGTATTTT.

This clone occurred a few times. The CDR3 DNA follows: TGCGCCAGCAGCCAGACAGGGCTAAATCAGCCCCAGCATTTT. This translates into CASSQTGLNQPQHF. The chain carries TRBV4-1 and TRBJ1-5; the match to TRBD1 covers 7 bases. Per germline, CDR1 MGHRA and CDR2 YSYEKL. The CDR3 length is 14 residues. The V and J ends lost 3 bases and 4 bases, in that order; junction bases with no gene match: 3.

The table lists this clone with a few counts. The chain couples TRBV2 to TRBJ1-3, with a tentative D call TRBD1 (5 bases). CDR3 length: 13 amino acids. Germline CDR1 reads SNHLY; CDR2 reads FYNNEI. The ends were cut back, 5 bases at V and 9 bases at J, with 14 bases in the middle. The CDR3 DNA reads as TGTGCCAGCAGTATGGGACCGGGAGGCACCATATATTTT. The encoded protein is CASSMGPGGTIYF.

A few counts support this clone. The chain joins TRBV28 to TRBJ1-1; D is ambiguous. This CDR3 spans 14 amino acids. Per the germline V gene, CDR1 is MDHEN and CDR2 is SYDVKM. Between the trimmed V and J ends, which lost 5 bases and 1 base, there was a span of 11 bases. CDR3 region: CASSLTLGNTEAFF. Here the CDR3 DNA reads TGTGCCAGCAGTCTCACCCTGGGGAACACTGAAGCTTTCTTT.

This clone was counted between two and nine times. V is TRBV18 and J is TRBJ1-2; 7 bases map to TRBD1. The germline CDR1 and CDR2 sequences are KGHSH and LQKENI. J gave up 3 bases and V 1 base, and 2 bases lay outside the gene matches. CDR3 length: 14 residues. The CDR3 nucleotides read TGTGCCAGCTCACCACTTGGACAGGACTATGGCTACACCTTC. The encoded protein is CASSPLGQDYGYTF.

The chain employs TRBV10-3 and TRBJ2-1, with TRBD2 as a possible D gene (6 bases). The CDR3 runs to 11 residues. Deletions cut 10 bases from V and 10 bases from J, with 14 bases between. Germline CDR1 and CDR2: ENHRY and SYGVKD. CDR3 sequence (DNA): TGTGCCACCGGAGTCCGGGGGGAGCAGTTCTTC. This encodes CATGVRGEQFF.

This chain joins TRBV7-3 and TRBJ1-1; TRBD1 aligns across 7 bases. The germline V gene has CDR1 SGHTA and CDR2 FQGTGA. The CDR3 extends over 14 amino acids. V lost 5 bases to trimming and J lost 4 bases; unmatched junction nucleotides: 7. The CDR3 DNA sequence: TGTGCCAGCAGCCCCCAGGGGGAGGGCACTGAAGCTTTCTTT. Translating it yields CASSPQGEGTEAFF.